The T cell receptor (beta chain) described here comes from a study of a mutant IDH1 vaccine in newly diagnosed glioma. General observations from the study: Pseudoprogression appears to have had no connection to changes in top peripheral T cell clonotypes.

As to time point: week 47, end of study. A 20-mer mutant IDH1 peptide at 300 ug was injected subcutaneously with topical imiquimod. Here immunoSEQ multiplex PCR was the method, and the copy in TCRdb shows in-frame clones only, minus some. The repertoire has some 57,000 clones, 76% of them found once; the top ten carry roughly 5%. On this clone: Its specificity is unknown.

CDR3 length: 15 residues. Germline CDR1 reads SGHRS; CDR2 reads YFSETQ. Losses at the gene ends were 3 bases for V and 4 bases for J; bases not matched to a gene: 8. The sequenced sample was PBMCs, obtained from a glioma patient whose treatment included an IDH1 peptide vaccine. This TCR was recovered from a woman aged 35 to 49 with glioma. Some clones in this sample may be carry-over from other donors' samples. V usage is TRBV5-1 and J usage is TRBJ2-7; 9 bases are a match to TRBD1. This CDR3 reads CASSSAGTGIYEQYF. The CDR3 coding sequence is TGCGCCAGCAGCTCCGCCGGGACAGGGATTTACGAGCAGTACTTC.